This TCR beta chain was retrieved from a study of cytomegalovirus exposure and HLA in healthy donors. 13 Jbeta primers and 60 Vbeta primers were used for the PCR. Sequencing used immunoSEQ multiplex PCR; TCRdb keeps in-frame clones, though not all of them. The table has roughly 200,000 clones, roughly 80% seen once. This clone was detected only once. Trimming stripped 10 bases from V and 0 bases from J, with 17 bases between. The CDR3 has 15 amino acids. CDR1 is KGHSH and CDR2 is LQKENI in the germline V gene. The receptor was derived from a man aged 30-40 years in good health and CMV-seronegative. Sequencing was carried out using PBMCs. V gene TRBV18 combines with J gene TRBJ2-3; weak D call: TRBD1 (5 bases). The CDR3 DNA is TGTGCCACCCAGTTTGGACAAGAAAGCACAGATACGCAGTATTTT. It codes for CATQFGQESTDTQYF. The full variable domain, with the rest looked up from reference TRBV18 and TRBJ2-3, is NAGVMQNPRHLVRRRGQEARLRCSPMKGHSHVYWYRQLPEEGLKFMVYLQKENIIDESGMPKERFSAEFPKEGPSILRIQQVVRGDSAAYFCATQFGQESTDTQYFGPGTRLTVL.